These 25 T cell receptor beta chains were sequenced from one sample in a study of identical twins. TCRdb ran MiXCR on the 5' RACE reads and lists one entry per CDR3 protein. The profile shows 450,000 to 500,000 distinct CDR3 sequences, more than 13% of them singletons. The sample was also linked to a second study, of yellow fever vaccine responses in identical twins.

Sequenced sample: CD4+ T cells sorted from blood. The receptors come from a woman in her late teens or twenties in good health.

The chain uses TRBV11-1 and TRBJ2-6; a weak D match, TRBD2 (6 bases). There are 17 residues in the CDR3. CDR1 and CDR2 from the germline V gene are SGHAT and FQDESV (reference sequence). V lost 1 base and J 2 bases, leaving 12 bases between the germline ends. CDR3 nucleotide sequence: TGTGCCAGCAGCTTAGTATTCCGGGGGACTGGGGCCAACGTCCTGACTTTC. Its protein product is CASSLVFRGTGANVLTF.

This clonotype is a singleton in its sample. The V gene is TRBV19, the J gene TRBJ2-1; 12 nucleotides line up with TRBD1. Trimming cost V 8 bases and J 7 bases; bases outside gene matches: 12. CDR1 is LNHDA and CDR2 is SQIVND in the germline V gene (reference sequence). There are 16 residues in the CDR3. CDR3 residues: CASCTRGTGGPNEQFF. The CDR3, as DNA: TGTGCCAGTTGTACGAGAGGGACAGGGGGCCCTAATGAGCAGTTCTTC.

This clonotype was observed a few times. V is TRBV20-1 and J is TRBJ2-3; tentative D call: TRBD2 (6 bases). Trimming shortened V by 6 bases and J by 4 bases, and 11 bases separated the two germline ends. Per the germline V gene, CDR1 is DFQATT and CDR2 is SNEGSKA (reference sequence). This CDR3 spans 12 amino acids. For the CDR3, the DNA is TGCAGTGCCGCGGAGGGATCAGATACGCAGTATTTT. It is translated as CSAAEGSDTQYF.

This clonotype was seen a handful of times. The V and J genes are TRBV4-2 and TRBJ2-3; 11 bases are a match to TRBD2. Looked up from germline, CDR1 is LGHNA and CDR2 is YNFKEQ. This CDR3 region has 12 residues. The V and J ends lost 3 bases and 13 bases, in that order; junction bases with no gene match: 3. The CDR3 region is CASSQTSGVEYF. The DNA of the CDR3 is TGTGCCAGCAGCCAGACTAGCGGGGTGGAGTATTTT.

This clonotype was found a few times. This chain joins TRBV18 and TRBJ2-6; no clear D gene. This CDR3 comprises 16 residues. Between the trimmed V and J ends, which lost 2 bases and 3 bases, there was a span of 11 bases. From germline, CDR1 is KGHSH and CDR2 LQKENI. CDR3 amino acids: CASSPKGVVGANVLTF. CDR3 nucleotide sequence: TGTGCCAGCTCACCAAAGGGTGTCGTTGGGGCCAACGTCCTGACTTTC.

The sample holds one count of this clonotype. The V and J genes are TRBV6-5 and TRBJ1-6, with 8 bases lining up with TRBD1. V shed 0 bases and J 1 base; nucleotides not matched to a gene: 5. Germline V gives CDR1 MNHEY, CDR2 SVGAGI. CDR3 length: 18 amino acids. The CDR3 sequence: CASSYSSQGASYNSPLHF. The CDR3 nucleotides are TGTGCCAGCAGTTACTCTAGCCAGGGGGCTTCCTATAATTCACCCCTCCACTTT.

The chain is built from TRBV20-1 and TRBJ1-1, with D hard to call. Germline V gives CDR1 DFQATT, CDR2 SNEGSKA (reference sequence). This CDR3 has 16 amino acids. Trimming stripped 2 bases from V and 1 base from J, with 17 bases between. For the CDR3, the DNA is TGCAGTGCTAGATCCGCTGAGGGCAGATCGAACACTGAAGCTTTCTTT. This codes for CSARSAEGRSNTEAFF.

The chain joins TRBV29-1 to TRBJ2-7; D perhaps matches TRBD1 (6 bases). CDR3 size: 12 residues. The germline V and J ends were trimmed by 4 bases and 2 bases, with 9 bases remaining between them. The V gene's germline CDR1 is SQVTM and CDR2 ANQGSEA. CDR3 in amino acids: CSVAQGTYEQYF. Written as DNA, the CDR3 is TGCAGCGTTGCCCAGGGGACCTACGAGCAGTACTTC.

This clonotype was observed many times. The gene calls are TRBV5-1 and TRBJ2-1; 8 bases are a match to TRBD1. Germline V lookup: CDR1 SGHRS, CDR2 YFSETQ. Trimming cost V 0 bases and J 6 bases; bases outside gene matches: 8. The length of the CDR3 is 16 residues. The CDR3, as DNA: TGCGCCAGCAGCTTGGACAGGGGGATATTGGGCAATGAGCAGTTCTTC. It codes for CASSLDRGILGNEQFF.

The chain has TRBV18 and TRBJ2-1; perhaps TRBD2 as D (6 bases). The V gene lost 6 bases and the J gene lost 8 bases, with 23 bases spanning the gap. The CDR3 has 16 amino acids. In germline, CDR1 is KGHSH, CDR2 LQKENI. CDR3 sequence: CASSNLVAVGDYEQFF. CDR3 coding DNA: TGTGCCAGCTCGAACCTGGTAGCGGTTGGTGACTATGAGCAGTTCTTC.

This clonotype has a handful of counts. J is TRBJ2-3 and V is TRBV7-2; no firm D call. The germline gives CDR1 SGHTA, CDR2 FQGNSA. Trimming removed 5 bases at V and 4 bases at J, with 19 bases between. The CDR3 is 16 amino acids. The CDR3: CASSHVSSSWSDTQYF. CDR3 nucleotides: TGTGCCAGCAGCCACGTGTCGTCTAGTTGGTCAGATACGCAGTATTTT. Drawing the rest from reference TRBV7-2 and TRBJ2-3, the complete variable domain is GAGVSQSPSNKVTEKGKDVELRCDPISGHTALYWYRQSLGQGLEFLIYFQGNSAPDKSGLPSDRFSAERTGGSVSTLTIQRTQQEDSAVYLCASSHVSSSWSDTQYFGPGTRLTVL.

As regards this clonotype: An end of the junction does not agree with germline; a read error may underlie this. The chain is built from TRBV3-1 and TRBJ1-2; D is possibly TRBD1 (5 bases). From germline, CDR1 is LGHDT and CDR2 YNNKEL (reference sequence). The CDR3 extends over 11 amino acids. As DNA, the CDR3 is TGTGCCAGCAGTCAAGGTGGGGCAGGGACCTTC. The encoded protein is CASSQGGAGTF.

This clonotype was picked up a small number of times. The rearrangement joins TRBV5-1 to TRBJ2-2, with unresolved D. The CDR3 sequence is 15 residues long. V lost 0 bases and J lost 6, with 12 bases in between. Germline-derived CDR1 and CDR2 are SGHRS and YFSETQ. CDR3 loop: CASSLVTFNSGELFF. DNA for the CDR3: TGCGCCAGCAGCTTGGTGACTTTCAACTCCGGGGAGCTGTTTTTT.

This clonotype has just a few counts. The rearrangement links TRBV6-5 to TRBJ1-2; 7 nucleotides agree with TRBD1. This CDR3 comprises 13 residues. CDR1 is MNHEY and CDR2 is SVGAGI in the germline V gene. V trimming: 2 bases; J trimming: 3 bases; junction bases outside the gene matches: 0. The CDR3 region has the DNA TGTGCCAGCAGTTACACAGGGGACTATGGCTACACCTTC. Protein product: CASSYTGDYGYTF.

This chain links TRBV6-6 with TRBJ1-5, with D uncertain. Germline lookup yields CDR1 MNHNY and CDR2 SVGAGI (reference sequence). Trimming pared 2 bases from V and 0 bases from J, leaving 2 bases between. CDR3 length: 13 residues. The CDR3 region is CASSYISNQPQHF. The CDR3 DNA follows: TGTGCCAGCAGTTACATTAGCAATCAGCCCCAGCATTTT.

V is TRBV7-8 and J is TRBJ2-1, with D maybe TRBD2 (5 bases). The CDR3 has 15 amino acids. Deletions cut 5 bases from V and 6 bases from J, with 17 bases between. CDR1 is SGHVS, CDR2 FQNEAQ, per germline. DNA of the CDR3: TGTGCCAGCAGCCTAGTTTTACCACGGGGCAATGAGCAGTTCTTC. It translates to CASSLVLPRGNEQFF.

The V and J genes are TRBV5-1 and TRBJ1-2, with D tentatively TRBD1 (6 bases). The CDR3 spans 14 residues. V lost 0 bases to trimming and J lost 2 bases, with 8 bases between them. Looked up from germline, CDR1 is SGHRS and CDR2 is YFSETQ. This chain's CDR3 is CASSLDTGNYGYTF. DNA of the CDR3: TGCGCCAGCAGCTTGGACACAGGGAACTATGGCTACACCTTC.

The chain carries TRBV28 and TRBJ1-1; the match to TRBD1 covers 9 bases. Germline lookup yields CDR1 MDHEN and CDR2 SYDVKM. The trim removed 6 bases at V and 10 bases at J, leaving 12 bases unmatched. The CDR3 runs 14 residues. CDR3 loop: CASSSQGAVGGAFF. The CDR3 DNA is TGTGCCAGCAGCTCACAGGGGGCGGTTGGTGGAGCTTTCTTT.

This clonotype was detected many times. This chain connects TRBV7-9 to TRBJ2-2, with 9 bases matching TRBD2. The CDR3 loop spans 14 amino acids. V was pared by 5 bases and J by 5 bases, with 3 bases of the junction left unmatched. The V gene's germline CDR1 is SEHNR and CDR2 FQNEAQ (reference sequence). The CDR3 DNA sequence: TGTGCCAGCAGCCCCGGACTAGCGACCGGGGAGCTGTTTTTT. Its translation: CASSPGLATGELFF.

V is TRBV6-2 or TRBV6-3 and J is TRBJ2-2; TRBD2 might be the D (6 bases). Germline V lookup: CDR1 MNHEY, CDR2 SVGEGT. The CDR3 is 13 amino acids. Deletions cut 2 bases from V and 8 bases from J, with 9 bases between. DNA of the CDR3: TGTGCCAGCAGTTACGCGGGGATAGGGGAGCTGTTTTTT. Amino acid sequence: CASSYAGIGELFF.

This clonotype was picked up many times. This chain links TRBV4-1 with TRBJ1-1; 7 bases map to TRBD1. Looked up from germline, CDR1 is MGHRA and CDR2 is YSYEKL. The junction had 6 bases not matched to a gene; V was cut back by 4 bases and J by 1 base. The CDR3 has 15 amino acids. Here the CDR3 DNA reads TGCGCCAGCAGCCTAAGACAGGGAAAGAACACTGAAGCTTTCTTT. It yields the protein CASSLRQGKNTEAFF.

This chain links TRBV6-1 with TRBJ1-2, with 7 bases fitting TRBD1. Trimming at V came to 6 bases and at J to 1 base, leaving 11 bases not matched to a gene. CDR1 MNHNS and CDR2 SASEGT come from the germline V gene. The CDR3 totals 16 residues. The CDR3 loop is CASRRRTGDLNYGYTF. CDR3 coding DNA: TGTGCCAGCAGGCGCCGAACAGGGGACCTTAACTATGGCTACACCTTC.

The table lists this clonotype with a few counts. The chain recombines TRBV25-1 with TRBJ2-3; possible D gene TRBD2, 6 bases. V lost 3 bases, J lost 2 bases, and 12 bases lay in between. The germline V gene encodes CDR1 MGHDK and CDR2 SYGVNS. This CDR3 has 15 amino acids. CDR3 residues: CASSELRGYTDTQYF. DNA for the CDR3: TGTGCCAGCAGTGAGTTGCGGGGATACACAGATACGCAGTATTTT.

This clonotype has only a few counts. V and J are TRBV5-1 and TRBJ2-7, with 8 bases identical to TRBD1. Germline V gene lookup returns CDR1 SGHRS and CDR2 YFSETQ. The ends lost 0 bases at V and 3 bases at J; junction bases unmatched: 2. This CDR3 has 14 residues. CDR3 sequence reads: CASSLDTGGYEQYF. DNA of the CDR3: TGCGCCAGCAGCTTGGATACAGGGGGCTACGAGCAGTACTTC.

This clonotype came up a few times. The chain carries TRBV25-1 and TRBJ2-3; 7 bases align to TRBD1. With V trimmed by 2 bases and J by 4 bases, 0 bases remained unmatched. The CDR3 contains 13 residues. CDR1 and CDR2 from the germline V gene are MGHDK and SYGVNS. CDR3 protein: CASSEQGADTQYF. CDR3 sequence (DNA): TGTGCCAGCAGTGAACAGGGGGCAGATACGCAGTATTTT. The full variable domain, with the rest looked up from reference TRBV25-1 and TRBJ2-3, is EADIYQTPRYLVIGTGKKITLECSQTMGHDKMYWYQQDPGMELHLIHYSYGVNSTEKGDLSSESTVSRIRTEHFPLTLESARPSHTSQYLCASSEQGADTQYFGPGTRLTVL.